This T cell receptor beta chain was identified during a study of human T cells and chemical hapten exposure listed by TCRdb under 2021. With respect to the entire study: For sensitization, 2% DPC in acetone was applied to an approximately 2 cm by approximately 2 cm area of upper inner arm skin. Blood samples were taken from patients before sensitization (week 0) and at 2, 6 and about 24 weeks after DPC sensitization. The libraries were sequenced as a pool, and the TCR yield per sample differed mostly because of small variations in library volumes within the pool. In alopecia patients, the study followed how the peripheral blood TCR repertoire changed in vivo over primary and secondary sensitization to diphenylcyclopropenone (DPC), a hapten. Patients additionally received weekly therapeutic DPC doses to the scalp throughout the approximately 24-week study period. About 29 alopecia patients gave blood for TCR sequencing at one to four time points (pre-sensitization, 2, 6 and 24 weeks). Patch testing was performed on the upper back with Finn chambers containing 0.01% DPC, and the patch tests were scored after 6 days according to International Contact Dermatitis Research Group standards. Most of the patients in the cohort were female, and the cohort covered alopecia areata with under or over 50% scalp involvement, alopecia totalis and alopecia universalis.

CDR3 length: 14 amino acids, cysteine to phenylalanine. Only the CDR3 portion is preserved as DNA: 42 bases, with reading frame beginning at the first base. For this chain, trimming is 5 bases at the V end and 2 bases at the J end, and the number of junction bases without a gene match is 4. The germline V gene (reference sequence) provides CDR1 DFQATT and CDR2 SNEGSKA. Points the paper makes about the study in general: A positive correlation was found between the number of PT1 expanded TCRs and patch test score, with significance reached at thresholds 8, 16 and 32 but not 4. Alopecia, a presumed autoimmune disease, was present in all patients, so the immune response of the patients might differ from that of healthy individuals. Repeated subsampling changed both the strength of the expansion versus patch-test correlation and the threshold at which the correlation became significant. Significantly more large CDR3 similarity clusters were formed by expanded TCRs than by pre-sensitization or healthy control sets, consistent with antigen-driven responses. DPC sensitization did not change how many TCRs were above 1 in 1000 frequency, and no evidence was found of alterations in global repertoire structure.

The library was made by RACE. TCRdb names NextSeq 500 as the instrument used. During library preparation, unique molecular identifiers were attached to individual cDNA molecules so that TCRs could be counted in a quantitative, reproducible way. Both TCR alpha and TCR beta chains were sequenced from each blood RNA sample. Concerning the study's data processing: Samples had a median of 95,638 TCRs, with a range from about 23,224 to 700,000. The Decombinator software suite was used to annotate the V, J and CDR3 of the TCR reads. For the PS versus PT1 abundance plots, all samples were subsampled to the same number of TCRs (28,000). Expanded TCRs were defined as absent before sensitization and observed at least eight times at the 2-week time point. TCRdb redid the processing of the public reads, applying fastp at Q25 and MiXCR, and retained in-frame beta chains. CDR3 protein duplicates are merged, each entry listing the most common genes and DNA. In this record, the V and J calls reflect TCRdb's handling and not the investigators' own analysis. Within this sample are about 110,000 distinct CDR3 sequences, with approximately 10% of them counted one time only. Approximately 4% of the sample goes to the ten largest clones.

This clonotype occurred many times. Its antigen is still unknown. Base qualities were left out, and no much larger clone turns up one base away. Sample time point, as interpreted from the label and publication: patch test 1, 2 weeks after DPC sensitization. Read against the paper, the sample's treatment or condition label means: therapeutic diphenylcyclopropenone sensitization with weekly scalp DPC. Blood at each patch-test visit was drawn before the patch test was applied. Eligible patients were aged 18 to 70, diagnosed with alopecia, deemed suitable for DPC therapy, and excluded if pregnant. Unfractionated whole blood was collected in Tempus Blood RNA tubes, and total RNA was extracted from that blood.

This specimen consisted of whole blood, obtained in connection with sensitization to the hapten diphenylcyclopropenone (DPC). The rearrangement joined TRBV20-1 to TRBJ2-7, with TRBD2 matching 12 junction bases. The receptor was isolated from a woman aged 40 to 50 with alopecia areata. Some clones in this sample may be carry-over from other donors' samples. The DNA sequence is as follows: TGCAGTGCTCCTGGACTAGCGGGGACCTACGAGCAGTACTTC. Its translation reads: CSAPGLAGTYEQYF.